Below, 11 T cell receptor beta chains from the same sample are listed, as sequenced in a study of T-cell memory formation after mild COVID-19. A single record per CDR3 protein comes from TCRdb applying MiXCR to the 5' RACE reads. The repertoire holds about 290,000 distinct CDR3 sequences, with approximately 16% as singletons. Sequencing input: PBMCs or a T cell subset sorted from them (not recorded which). All receptors derive from a man aged 18 to 29 who had mild COVID-19 (a few samples of this study predate the infection). Cell type and time point are not known.

This clonotype turned up a few times. This chain joins TRBV5-6 and TRBJ2-3; D might be TRBD1 (6 bases). In germline, CDR1 is SGHDT, CDR2 YYEEEE. Trimming shortened V by 3 bases and J by 3 bases, and 17 bases separated the two germline ends. This CDR3 contains 16 residues. The CDR3 loop reads CASSWRRWQGTDTQYF. In DNA, the CDR3 is TGTGCCAGCAGCTGGAGGAGGTGGCAGGGGACAGATACGCAGTATTTT.

The V gene is TRBV5-1, the J gene TRBJ1-2; D remains unclear. The CDR3 has 13 amino acids. The V end was cut by 4 bases, the J end by 2 bases, with 9 bases between. Per germline, CDR1 SGHRS and CDR2 YFSETQ. CDR3 protein: CASSPERNYGYTF. In DNA, the CDR3 is TGCGCCAGCAGCCCGGAAAGGAACTATGGCTACACCTTC.

This clonotype was seen only a few times. The chain links TRBV20-1 to TRBJ1-5; TRBD1 agrees at 7 bases. Germline CDR1 is DFQATT and CDR2 is SNEGSKA (reference sequence). The CDR3 spans 16 residues. Trimming at V came to 4 bases and at J to 0 bases, leaving 9 bases not matched to a gene. CDR3 residues: CSAIATGSDSNQPQHF. In DNA, the CDR3 is TGCAGTGCTATAGCGACAGGGTCGGATAGCAATCAGCCCCAGCATTTT.

This chain connects TRBV12-2 to TRBJ1-2; the table's D call TRBD1 went unverified against the DNA. TRBV12-2 is deemed a pseudogene. The CDR3 has 18 residues. The CDR3 nucleotides are TGTGCAAGTCGCTTCGCCAATCCCCAACAGGGCCTACCATATGGCTACACCTTC. Translated, it gives CASRFANPQQGLPYGYTF.

This rearrangement joins TRBV7-2 to TRBJ2-3; 8 bases are a match to TRBD2. Germline V gene sequence: CDR1 SGHTA, CDR2 FQGNSA. This CDR3 spans 15 amino acids. Trimming at V came to 5 bases and at J to 6 bases, leaving 10 bases not matched to a gene. The CDR3 DNA is TGTGCCAGCAGCCTTAACGGGGGGGCGTTGGATACGCAGTATTTT. As protein: CASSLNGGALDTQYF.

V and J are TRBV7-2 and TRBJ1-2; possibly TRBD1 for D (6 bases). V dropped 5 bases and J dropped 8 bases, with 21 bases sitting between them. CDR1 SGHTA and CDR2 FQGNSA come from the germline V gene. This CDR3 region has 15 residues. CDR3 in DNA: TGTGCCAGCAGCCCAAGACGGGACACCGTGAGAGGCTACACCTTC. It specifies CASSPRRDTVRGYTF.

A few counts support this clonotype. The genes are TRBV5-6 and TRBJ1-3; no definite D call. The V gene lost 0 bases and the J gene lost 7 bases, with 5 bases spanning the gap. The CDR3 runs to 12 residues. Germline V lookup: CDR1 SGHDT, CDR2 YYEEEE. DNA for the CDR3: TGTGCCAGCAGCTTGGGATCGAACACCATATATTTT. As protein: CASSLGSNTIYF.

The CDR3 sequence: CASSLGGVGLSSGNTIYF. In nucleotides, the CDR3 is TGTGCCAGCAGCTTAGGGGGGGTTGGACTCAGCTCTGGAAACACCATATATTTT. This chain uses TRBV11-2 with TRBJ1-3, with TRBD1 as a possible D gene (5 bases). The CDR3 runs 18 residues. CDR1 SGHAT and CDR2 FQNNGV come from the germline V gene. Trimming removed 1 base from V and 0 bases from J, with 16 bases in between.

In this sample, this clonotype turned up a few times. This chain joins TRBV4-2 and TRBJ2-7; D not certain. CDR3 length: 15 amino acids. Deletions cut 3 bases from V and 0 bases from J, with 12 bases between. CDR1 and CDR2 from the germline V gene are LGHNA and YNFKEQ. The CDR3 sequence: CASSHLADPSYEQYV. CDR3 DNA: TGTGCCAGCAGCCACCTGGCCGACCCCTCCTACGAGCAGTACGTC.

This clonotype was seen a handful of times. V is TRBV4-1 and J is TRBJ1-6; D is uncertain. V was shortened by 0 bases and J by 0 bases, with 15 bases between the two germline ends. This CDR3 region has 19 residues. The germline gives CDR1 MGHRA, CDR2 YSYEKL. The CDR3: CASSQDRGLRSSYNSPLHF. CDR3 bases: TGCGCCAGCAGCCAAGATCGCGGACTTCGGAGCTCCTATAATTCACCCCTCCACTTT.

A few counts support this clonotype. The chain uses TRBV14 and TRBJ1-2, with 9 bases fitting TRBD1. CDR1 SGHDN and CDR2 FVKESK come from the germline V gene. V was pared by 4 bases and J by 4 bases, with 7 bases of the junction left unmatched. The CDR3 runs 15 residues. The CDR3: CASSRYEQGAYGYTF. The CDR3 bases are TGTGCCAGCAGCCGATACGAACAGGGGGCCTATGGCTACACCTTC.